The 22 T cell receptor beta chains reported below all come from one sample, sequenced in a study of CD8+CD57+ T cells in acquired aplastic anemia (dated by TCRdb to 2017 to 2018). Sequenced using an Illumina HiSeq 2000. Profiling of TCR beta VDJ combinations and CDR3 sequences used genomic DNA as the template. TCRdb reprocessing: public reads trimmed at Q25 with fastp, clones called with MiXCR, in-frame beta chains kept. Here each entry gathers all rows of one CDR3 protein and keeps the most common genes and DNA. The sample profile shows around 250,000 distinct CDR3 sequences; 82% of them were found once. The top ten constitute less than 50% of the sample. Flow cytometry had shown CD8+CD57+ cell expansion in the patients selected for sequencing. The sample taken for sequencing was sorted CD4+, CD8+, or CD8+CD57+ T cells (not recorded which) from PBMCs. The source of these receptors is a human donor with aplastic anemia.

The chain recombines TRBV2 with TRBJ1-1, with D tentatively TRBD1 (5 bases). This CDR3 contains 14 residues. V was pared by 4 bases and J by 1 base, with 10 bases between. The V gene's germline CDR1 is SNHLY and CDR2 FYNNEI. The DNA for the CDR3 is TGTGCCAGCAGTGGAAGGGGCCAGAACACTGAAGCTTTCTTT. It specifies CASSGRGQNTEAFF.

This rearrangement joins TRBV15 to TRBJ2-5; no clear D. There are 14 residues in the CDR3. Trimming took off 5 bases at V and 2 bases at J, with 12 bases between the two ends. The V gene's germline CDR1 is LNHNV and CDR2 YYDKDF (reference sequence). The CDR3 loop reads CATSGRSAQETQYF. The CDR3 DNA follows: TGTGCCACCAGCGGACGCAGCGCTCAAGAGACCCAGTACTTC. Using reference TRBV15 and TRBJ2-5 for the parts outside the CDR3, the full variable domain is DAMVIQNPRYQVTQFGKPVTLSCSQTLNHNVMYWYQQKSSQAPKLLFHYYDKDFNNEADTPDNFQSRRPNTSFCFLDIRSPGLGDTAMYLCATSGRSAQETQYFGPGTRLLVL.

The chain links TRBV2 to TRBJ2-7, with TRBD1 as a possible D gene (8 bases). The V end was cut by 8 bases, the J end by 6 bases, with 26 bases between. The CDR3 consists of 16 residues. Germline lookup yields CDR1 SNHLY and CDR2 FYNNEI. CDR3 nucleotides: TGTGCCAGCGGGAAAGCGGGACAGGCGAACCTGGCCGAGCAGTACGTC. Its protein product is CASGKAGQANLAEQYV.

V gene TRBV6-5 combines with J gene TRBJ1-2; TRBD1 matches at 10 bases. CDR3 length equals 15 residues. V gave up 7 bases and J gave up 2 bases; unmatched junction bases: 7. The V gene's germline CDR1 is MNHEY and CDR2 SVGAGI. The CDR3 reads CASTQGGQGNYGYTF. The CDR3 DNA follows: TGTGCCAGCACCCAAGGGGGACAGGGGAACTATGGCTACACCTTC.

This chain uses TRBV11-1 with TRBJ1-6; no firm D call. The CDR3 totals 13 residues. V was clipped by 1 base and J by 11 bases, with 9 bases between them. CDR1 SGHAT and CDR2 FQDESV come from the germline V gene (reference sequence). The CDR3 DNA is TGTGCCAGCAGCTTAGATGTGGAGGCACCCCTCCACTTT. It encodes CASSLDVEAPLHF. Based on the CDR3 plus reference TRBV11-1 and TRBJ1-6, the full variable domain is EAEVAQSPRYKITEKSQAVAFWCDPISGHATLYWYRQILGQGPELLVQFQDESVVDDSQLPKDRFSAERLKGVDSTLKIQPAELGDSAMYLCASSLDVEAPLHFGNGTRLTVT.

V usage is TRBV7-8 and J usage is TRBJ1-6; D is unclear. The V gene's germline CDR1 is SGHVS and CDR2 FQNEAQ. V lost 1 base and J 17 bases, leaving 21 bases between the germline ends. This CDR3 contains 15 residues. The CDR3 region has the DNA TGTGCCAGCAGCTTAGTGGAGGGTCCCGATACGCAGTTCCACTTT. Amino acids: CASSLVEGPDTQFHF.

V usage is TRBV7-8 and J usage is TRBJ1-1, with D perhaps matching TRBD1 (6 bases). V was pared by 8 bases and J by 7 bases, with 29 bases between. CDR3 length: 17 amino acids. Germline V CDR1 and CDR2: SGHVS, FQNEAQ. CDR3 residues: CASGDGGTDTENFEAFF. CDR3 coding DNA: TGTGCCAGCGGGGACGGGGGCACAGATACGGAGAATTTTGAAGCTTTCTTT.

The chain combines TRBV10-3 with TRBJ2-1, with a tentative D call TRBD1 (5 bases). The CDR3 covers 18 residues. CDR1 is ENHRY, CDR2 SYGVKD, per germline. V was trimmed by 2 bases and J by 0 bases, leaving 17 bases between them. Here the CDR3 reads CAISEGRAGSSSYNEQFF. The CDR3 nucleotides are TGTGCCATCAGTGAGGGAAGGGCAGGGTCTAGCTCCTACAATGAGCAGTTCTTC.

Comments on this clonotype: The CDR3 carries no conserved terminal phenylalanine or tryptophan, so it likely arises from a read error. Because the CDR3's place on the DNA is in doubt, the DNA is left out and the CDR3 is given as listed by TCRdb. The chain has TRBV2 and TRBJ2-1; TRBD1, the table's D call, lacks a check against the DNA. The CDR3 is 16 residues long, ends included. CDR1 is SNHLY and CDR2 is FYNNEI in the germline V gene. Here the CDR3 reads CASGDGGADSQYDESG.

Here the CDR3 DNA reads TGTGCCAGCAGCCCCCTAGGGCAGATTGAGTATTTCTTT. Translated, it gives CASSPLGQIEYFF. The chain uses TRBV9 and TRBJ1-1; no reliable D call. This CDR3 has 13 residues. The V end lost 4 bases, the J end lost 13 bases, and 20 bases lay between the germline ends. Germline V gene lookup returns CDR1 SGDLS and CDR2 YYNGEE.

Only one count was recorded for this clonotype. V gene TRBV7-3 combines with J gene TRBJ1-5; the D gene is possibly TRBD1 (5 bases). Trimming removed 5 bases from V and 9 bases from J, with 20 bases in between. This CDR3 is 15 amino acids long. Germline values: CDR1 SGHTA, CDR2 FQGTGA. CDR3 residues: CASSVGVPRNMPQHF. Written as DNA, the CDR3 is TGTGCCAGCAGCGTAGGGGTCCCGAGAAATATGCCCCAGCATTTT.

The CDR3 reads CSVGPGRIEQYF. The CDR3 nucleotides are TGCAGCGTTGGTCCAGGGCGCATCGAGCAGTACTTC. This sequence joins TRBV29-1 and TRBJ2-7; a weak D match, TRBD1 (5 bases). CDR1 is SQVTM, CDR2 ANQGSEA, per germline. Trimming removed 4 bases from V and 6 bases from J, with 13 bases in between. The CDR3 length is 12 residues.

To note about this clonotype: At one boundary the junction diverges from the germline segment, which might be a read error. The chain couples TRBV7-3 to TRBJ2-3; weak D call: TRBD2 (6 bases). This CDR3 is 15 amino acids long. Germline values: CDR1 SGHTA, CDR2 FQGTGA. Here the CDR3 DNA reads TGTGCCAGCAGCCCCGGTGGGACTTGGGGAGATACCCAGTATTTT. Translation: CASSPGGTWGDTQYF.

The rearrangement joins TRBV10-3 to TRBJ2-7; D is undetermined. The germline V gene has CDR1 ENHRY and CDR2 SYGVKD. The CDR3 sequence is 14 residues long. V gave up 2 bases and J gave up 5 bases, with 13 bases separating them. In nucleotides, the CDR3 is TGTGCCATCAGTGAGATCCGGGTCCAAGACGAGCAGTACTTC. It specifies CAISEIRVQDEQYF.

J is TRBJ2-1 and V is TRBV7-8; tentatively, D is TRBD1 or TRBD2 (5 bases each). The CDR3 has 16 amino acids. The V end lost 3 bases, the J end lost 12 bases, and 24 bases lay between the germline ends. Germline V CDR1 and CDR2: SGHVS, FQNEAQ. CDR3: CASSFHPDGAAHSQFF. The CDR3 DNA is TGTGCCAGCAGCTTTCATCCAGACGGGGCGGCCCATTCGCAGTTCTTC.

With regard to this clonotype: The germline gene is not matched at one end of the junction; a read error may be the cause. The chain employs TRBV7-3 and TRBJ1-6; D is possibly TRBD1 (5 bases). The CDR3 consists of 14 residues. The germline V gene encodes CDR1 SGHTA and CDR2 FQGTGA. CDR3 nucleotide sequence: TGTGCCAGCAGCTCTGGCAGGACACGTTCAGCGACCCACTTC. Encoded protein: CASSSGRTRSATHF.

This clonotype was recorded many times. It may be a read error: a sequence one base away is much more abundant. The chain combines TRBV7-9 with TRBJ2-3; 8 positions match TRBD1. The CDR3 totals 14 residues. CDR1 is SEHNR, CDR2 FQNEAQ, per germline (reference sequence). This CDR3 reads CASSLDLTGDTEAF. The CDR3 DNA follows: TGTGCCAGCAGCTTAGATCTGACAGGGGACACTGAAGCTTTT.

This clonotype was detected only once. This rearrangement joins TRBV11-3 to TRBJ2-2; D tentatively reads TRBD1 or TRBD2 (5 bases each). The CDR3 consists of 12 residues. V shed 0 bases and J shed 13 bases, with 9 bases lying between them. Germline loops: CDR1 SGHNT, CDR2 YENEEA. This CDR3 is CASSLDLRGLFF. The CDR3 nucleotides are TGTGCCAGCAGCTTAGATCTGAGGGGGCTGTTTTTT.

The V gene is TRBV7-3, the J gene TRBJ1-2, with 8 bases matching TRBD1. With 3 bases clipped from V and 12 bases from J, the junction kept 15 bases outside the gene matches. In germline, CDR1 is SGHTA, CDR2 FQGTGA. This CDR3 has 15 residues. In DNA, the CDR3 is TGTGCCAGCAGCTTGACAGGGGTCGCCTCTGAGGCCAACACCTTC. It encodes CASSLTGVASEANTF.

The rearrangement links TRBV11-1 to TRBJ2-3; D might be TRBD1 (5 bases). V was shortened by 5 bases and J by 1 base, with 22 bases between the two germline ends. Germline loops: CDR1 SGHAT, CDR2 FQDESV (reference sequence). This CDR3 spans 18 amino acids. The CDR3 sequence is CASSVPFPQGRGTDTQYF. Written as DNA, the CDR3 is TGTGCCAGCAGCGTGCCTTTCCCCCAGGGAAGGGGCACAGATACGCAGTATTTT.

The chain carries TRBV7-3 and TRBJ2-7; D is perhaps TRBD2 (7 bases). The CDR3 totals 16 residues. The germline CDR1 and CDR2 sequences are SGHTA and FQGTGA. Here the CDR3 reads CASSSGLGGSPYDQYV. CDR3 DNA: TGTGCCAGCAGCTCTGGACTAGGGGGATCACCATACGACCAGTACGTC.

The chain recombines TRBV10-3 with TRBJ2-7; the match to TRBD1 covers 8 bases. The V segment lost 5 bases and the J segment 6 bases; nucleotides outside the gene matches: 18. Germline-derived CDR1 and CDR2 are ENHRY and SYGVKD. This CDR3 comprises 17 residues. CDR3 DNA sequence: TGTGCCATCAGTAGGACACCGGGACAGGCGAACCTGGCCGAGCAGTACGTC. Translating it yields CAISRTPGQANLAEQYV.